Listed below are T cell receptor beta chains from one sample, sequenced in a study of hypomethylating agent response in myelodysplastic syndrome. The assay was immunoSEQ multiplex PCR, and TCRdb's table has in-frame clones only and misses some. The sample lists 2,500 to 3,500 clones, around 79% seen once, with 10% to 15% in the top ten. This material consisted of bone marrow, taken before or after starting hypomethylating agent treatment for myelodysplastic syndrome (not recorded which). Source of these receptors: a human donor with myelodysplastic syndrome. Each CDR3 is given with its conserved first and last residue. The D gene is left open where the match is weak. The size field is filled for only some rows; it gives once, few, many or a size class.

j_gene	abundance	d_gene	v_gene	CDR3aa	CDR3nt
TRBJ1-3	.	.	TRBV7-9	CASSSRTVPSGNTIYF	TGTGCCAGCAGCTCGCGGACCGTGCCCTCTGGAAACACCATATATTTT
TRBJ1-2	.	.	TRBV7-2	CASSPTVYGYTF	TGTGCCAGCAGCCCGACAGTCTATGGCTACACCTTC
TRBJ2-3	.	.	TRBV19	CASSIGRITDTQYF	TGTGCCAGTAGTATAGGTAGGATAACAGATACGCAGTATTTT
TRBJ2-1	.	.	TRBV15	CATSTTSSYNEQFF	TGTGCCACCAGCACAACCAGCTCCTACAATGAGCAGTTCTTC
TRBJ1-6	.	.	TRBV9	CASSVGVAGSPLHF	TGTGCCAGCAGCGTCGGGGTCGCTGGCTCACCCCTCCACTTT
TRBJ2-7	.	.	TRBV7-3	CASSFGSYEQYF	TGTGCCAGCAGCTTTGGTTCCTACGAGCAGTACTTC
TRBJ1-1	.	.	TRBV2	CASSQGPSTEAFF	TGTGCCAGCAGCCAGGGCCCGAGCACTGAAGCTTTCTTT
TRBJ1-5	.	TRBD1	TRBV10-3	CAISGGTGGGGNQPQHF	TGTGCCATCAGTGGCGGGACAGGGGGCGGGGGCAATCAGCCCCAGCATTTT
TRBJ2-2	.	.	TRBV9	CASSVASEMRNTGELFF	TGTGCCAGCAGCGTAGCCAGCGAAATGAGAAACACCGGGGAGCTGTTTTTT
TRBJ2-3	.	TRBD2	TRBV11-2	CASSLRGGAPDTQYF	TGTGCCAGCAGCTTACGGGGGGGTGCCCCAGATACGCAGTATTTT
TRBJ2-7	.	.	TRBV7-3	CASSLMGGLGYEQYF	TGTGCCAGCAGCTTAATGGGGGGGCTGGGCTACGAGCAGTACTTC
TRBJ1-2	few	TRBD1	TRBV7-9	CASSSTGNYGYTF	TGTGCCAGCAGCTCGACAGGGAACTATGGCTACACCTTC